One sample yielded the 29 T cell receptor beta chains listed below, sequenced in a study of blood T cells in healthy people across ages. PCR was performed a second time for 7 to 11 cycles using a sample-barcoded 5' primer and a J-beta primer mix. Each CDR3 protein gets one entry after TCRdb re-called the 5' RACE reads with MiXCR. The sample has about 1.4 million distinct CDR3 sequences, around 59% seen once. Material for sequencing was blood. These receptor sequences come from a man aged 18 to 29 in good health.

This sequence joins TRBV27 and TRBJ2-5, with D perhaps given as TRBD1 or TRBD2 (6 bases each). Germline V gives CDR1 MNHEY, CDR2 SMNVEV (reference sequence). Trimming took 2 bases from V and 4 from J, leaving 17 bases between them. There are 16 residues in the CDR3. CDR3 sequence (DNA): TGTGCCAGCAGTTTAGGAGCGCCGGGGGCTCGAGAGACCCAGTACTTC. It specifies CASSLGAPGARETQYF.

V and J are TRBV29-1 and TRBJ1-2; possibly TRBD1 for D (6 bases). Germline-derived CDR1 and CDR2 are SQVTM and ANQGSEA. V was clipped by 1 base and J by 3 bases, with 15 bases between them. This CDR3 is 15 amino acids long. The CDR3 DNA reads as TGCAGCGTTGAAGCCCGGGGGCGCCCTTACTATGGCTACACCTTC. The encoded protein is CSVEARGRPYYGYTF.

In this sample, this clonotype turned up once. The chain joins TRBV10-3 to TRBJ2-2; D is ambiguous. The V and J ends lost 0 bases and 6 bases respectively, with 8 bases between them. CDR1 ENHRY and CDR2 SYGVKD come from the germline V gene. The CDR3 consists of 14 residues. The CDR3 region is CAISESGFPGELFF. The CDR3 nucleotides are TGTGCCATCAGTGAGTCGGGTTTTCCCGGGGAGCTGTTTTTT.

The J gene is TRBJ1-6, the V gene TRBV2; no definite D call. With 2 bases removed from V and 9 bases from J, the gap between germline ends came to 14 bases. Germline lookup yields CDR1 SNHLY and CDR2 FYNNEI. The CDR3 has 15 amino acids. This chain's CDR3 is CASSEHRGLSSPLHF. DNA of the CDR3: TGTGCCAGCAGTGAACACAGAGGGTTAAGTTCACCCCTCCACTTT. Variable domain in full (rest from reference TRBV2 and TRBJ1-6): EPEVTQTPSHQVTQMGQEVILRCVPISNHLYFYWYRQILGQKVEFLVSFYNNEISEKSEIFDDQFSVERPDGSNFTLKIRSTKLEDSAMYFCASSEHRGLSSPLHFGNGTRLTVT.

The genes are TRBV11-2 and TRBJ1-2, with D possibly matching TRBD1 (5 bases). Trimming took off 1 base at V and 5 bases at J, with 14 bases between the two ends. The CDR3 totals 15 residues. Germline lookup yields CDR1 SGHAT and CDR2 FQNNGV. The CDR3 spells CASSLGRGSLYGYTF. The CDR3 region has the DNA TGTGCCAGCAGCTTAGGCCGGGGCAGCCTATATGGCTACACCTTC. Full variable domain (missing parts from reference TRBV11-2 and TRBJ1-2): EAGVAQSPRYKIIEKRQSVAFWCNPISGHATLYWYQQILGQGPKLLIQFQNNGVVDDSQLPKDRFSAERLKGVDSTLKIQPAKLEDSAVYLCASSLGRGSLYGYTFGSGTRLTVV.

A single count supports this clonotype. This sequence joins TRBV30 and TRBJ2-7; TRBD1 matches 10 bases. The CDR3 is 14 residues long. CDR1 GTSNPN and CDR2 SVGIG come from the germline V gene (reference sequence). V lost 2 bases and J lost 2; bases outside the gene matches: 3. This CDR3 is CAWSTGTGAYEQYF. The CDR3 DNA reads TGTGCCTGGAGTACCGGGACAGGGGCCTACGAGCAGTACTTC.

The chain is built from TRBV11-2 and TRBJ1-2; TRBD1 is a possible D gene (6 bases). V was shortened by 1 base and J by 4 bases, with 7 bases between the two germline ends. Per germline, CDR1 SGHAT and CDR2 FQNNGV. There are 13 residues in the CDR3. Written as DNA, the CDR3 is TGTGCCAGCAGCTTAGCGGACAGCTATGGCTACACCTTC. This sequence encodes CASSLADSYGYTF.

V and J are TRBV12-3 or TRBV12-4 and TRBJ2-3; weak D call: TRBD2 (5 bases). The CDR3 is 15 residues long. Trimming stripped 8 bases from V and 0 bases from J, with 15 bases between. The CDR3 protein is CASGSTSLSTDTQYF. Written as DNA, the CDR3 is TGTGCCAGCGGTAGCACTAGTCTTAGCACAGATACGCAGTATTTT.

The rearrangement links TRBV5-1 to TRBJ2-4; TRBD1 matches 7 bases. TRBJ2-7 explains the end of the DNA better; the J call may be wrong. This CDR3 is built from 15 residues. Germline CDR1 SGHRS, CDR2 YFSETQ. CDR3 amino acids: CASSPGQILVYEQYF. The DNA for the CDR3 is TGCGCCAGCAGCCCGGGACAGATCCTTGTCTACGAGCAGTACTTC.

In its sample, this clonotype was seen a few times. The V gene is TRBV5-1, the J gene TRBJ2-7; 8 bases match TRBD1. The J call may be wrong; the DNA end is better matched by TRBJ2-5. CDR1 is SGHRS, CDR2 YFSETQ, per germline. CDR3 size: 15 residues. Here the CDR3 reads CASSSATGAVETQYF. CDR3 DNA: TGCGCCAGCAGCTCAGCGACAGGGGCTGTGGAGACCCAGTACTTC.

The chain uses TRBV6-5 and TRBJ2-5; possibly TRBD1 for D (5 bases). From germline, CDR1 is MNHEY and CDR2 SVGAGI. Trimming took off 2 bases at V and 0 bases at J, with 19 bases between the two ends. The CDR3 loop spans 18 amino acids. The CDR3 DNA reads TGTGCCAGCAGTTACGATATTCACAGGCCTCCGTACCAAGAGACCCAGTACTTC. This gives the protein CASSYDIHRPPYQETQYF.

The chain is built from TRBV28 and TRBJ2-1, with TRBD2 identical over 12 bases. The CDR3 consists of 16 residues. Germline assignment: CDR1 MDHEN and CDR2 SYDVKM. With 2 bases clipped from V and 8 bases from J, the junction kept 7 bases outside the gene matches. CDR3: CASSLGASGGEDEQFF. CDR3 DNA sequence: TGTGCCAGCAGTTTAGGGGCTAGCGGGGGGGAGGATGAGCAGTTCTTC.

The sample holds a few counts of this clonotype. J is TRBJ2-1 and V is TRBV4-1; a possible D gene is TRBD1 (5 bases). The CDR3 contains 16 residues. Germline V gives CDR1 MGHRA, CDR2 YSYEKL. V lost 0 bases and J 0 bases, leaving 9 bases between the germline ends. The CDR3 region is CASSQEHRSSYNEQFF. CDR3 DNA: TGCGCCAGCAGCCAAGAACACAGGTCCTCCTACAATGAGCAGTTCTTC.

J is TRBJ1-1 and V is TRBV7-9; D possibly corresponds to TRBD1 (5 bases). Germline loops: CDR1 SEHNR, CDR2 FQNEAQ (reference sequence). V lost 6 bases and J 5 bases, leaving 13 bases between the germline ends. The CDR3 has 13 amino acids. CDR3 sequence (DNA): TGTGCCAGCAGAGGGGACGTCAGGACTGAAGCTTTCTTT. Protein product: CASRGDVRTEAFF. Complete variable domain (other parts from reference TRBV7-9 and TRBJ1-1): DTGVSQNPRHKITKRGQNVTFRCDPISEHNRLYWYRQTLGQGPEFLTYFQNEAQLEKSRLLSDRFSAERPKGSFSTLEIQRTEQGDSAMYLCASRGDVRTEAFFGQGTRLTVV.

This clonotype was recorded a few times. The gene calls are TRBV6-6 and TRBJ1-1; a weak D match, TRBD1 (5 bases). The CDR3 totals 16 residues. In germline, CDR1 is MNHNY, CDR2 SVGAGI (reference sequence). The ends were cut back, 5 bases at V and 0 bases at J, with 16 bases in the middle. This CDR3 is CASSHLPGRMNTEAFF. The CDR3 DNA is TGTGCCAGCAGTCACCTACCAGGGAGAATGAACACTGAAGCTTTCTTT.

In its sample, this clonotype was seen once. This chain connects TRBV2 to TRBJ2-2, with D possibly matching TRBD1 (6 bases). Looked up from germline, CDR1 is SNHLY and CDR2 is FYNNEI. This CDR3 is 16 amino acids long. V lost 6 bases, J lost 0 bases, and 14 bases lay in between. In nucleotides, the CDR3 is TGTGCCAGCAGCGCCGACAGGATCTCGAACACCGGGGAGCTGTTTTTT. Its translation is CASSADRISNTGELFF.

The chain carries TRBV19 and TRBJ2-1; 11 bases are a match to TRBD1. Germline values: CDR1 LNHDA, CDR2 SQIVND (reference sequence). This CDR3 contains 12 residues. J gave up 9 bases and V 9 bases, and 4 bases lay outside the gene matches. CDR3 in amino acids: CASGQGASEQFF. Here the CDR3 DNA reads TGTGCCAGCGGACAGGGGGCCAGTGAGCAGTTCTTC.

The DNA for the CDR3 is TGTGCCAGCAGCGGAACAAACAGCCCACCTGGTTCACCCCTCCACTTT. The encoded protein is CASSGTNSPPGSPLHF. The gene calls are TRBV7-9 and TRBJ1-6; no reliable D call. CDR1 is SEHNR and CDR2 is FQNEAQ in the germline V gene (reference sequence). CDR3 length equals 16 residues. V was shortened by 5 bases and J by 9 bases, with 20 bases between the two germline ends.

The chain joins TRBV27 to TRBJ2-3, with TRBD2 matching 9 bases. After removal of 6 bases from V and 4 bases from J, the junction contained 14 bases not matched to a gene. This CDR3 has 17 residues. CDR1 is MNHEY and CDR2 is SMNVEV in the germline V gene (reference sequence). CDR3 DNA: TGTGCCAGCAGACAATCGAACGCGGGGGGGCACGCAGATACGCAGTATTTT. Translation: CASRQSNAGGHADTQYF.

The CDR3 DNA reads TGTGCCAGCAGCCAAGAGGGAAGAAGTGAGCAGTTCTTC. This codes for CASSQEGRSEQFF. The chain couples TRBV4-2 to TRBJ2-1, with D unresolved. V was clipped by 0 bases and J by 9 bases, with 9 bases between them. Germline V CDR1 and CDR2: LGHNA, YNFKEQ. This CDR3 is built from 13 residues.

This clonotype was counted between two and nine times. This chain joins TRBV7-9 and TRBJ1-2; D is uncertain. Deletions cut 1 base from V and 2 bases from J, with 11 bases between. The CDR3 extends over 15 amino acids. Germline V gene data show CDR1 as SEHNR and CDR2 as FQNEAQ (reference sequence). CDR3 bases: TGTGCCAGCAGCTTAGTCCAAGTCCTAAACTATGGCTACACCTTC. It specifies CASSLVQVLNYGYTF.

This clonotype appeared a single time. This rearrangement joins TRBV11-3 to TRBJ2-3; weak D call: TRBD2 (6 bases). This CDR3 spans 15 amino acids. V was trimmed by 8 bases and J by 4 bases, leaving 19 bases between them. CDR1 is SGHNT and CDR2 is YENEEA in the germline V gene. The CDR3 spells CASSKAGRLADTQYF. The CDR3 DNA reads TGTGCCAGCTCGAAGGCCGGGAGACTAGCAGATACGCAGTATTTT. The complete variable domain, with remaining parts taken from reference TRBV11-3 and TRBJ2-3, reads EAGVVQSPRYKIIEKKQPVAFWCNPISGHNTLYWYLQNLGQGPELLIRYENEEAVDDSQLPKDRFSAERLKGVDSTLKIQPAELGDSAVYLCASSKAGRLADTQYFGPGTRLTVL.

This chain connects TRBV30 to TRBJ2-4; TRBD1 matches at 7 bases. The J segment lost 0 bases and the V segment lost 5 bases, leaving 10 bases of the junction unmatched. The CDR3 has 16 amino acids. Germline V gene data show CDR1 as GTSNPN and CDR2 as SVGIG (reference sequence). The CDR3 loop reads CAWDPDRTIAKNIQYF. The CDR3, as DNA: TGTGCCTGGGACCCGGACAGGACGATAGCCAAAAACATTCAGTACTTC.

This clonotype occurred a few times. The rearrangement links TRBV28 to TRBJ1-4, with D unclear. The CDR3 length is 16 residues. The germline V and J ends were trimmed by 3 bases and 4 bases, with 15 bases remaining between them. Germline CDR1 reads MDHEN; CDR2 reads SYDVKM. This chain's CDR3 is CASSLGYRANNEKLFF. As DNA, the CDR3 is TGTGCCAGCAGTTTGGGGTACCGGGCCAATAATGAAAAACTGTTTTTT.

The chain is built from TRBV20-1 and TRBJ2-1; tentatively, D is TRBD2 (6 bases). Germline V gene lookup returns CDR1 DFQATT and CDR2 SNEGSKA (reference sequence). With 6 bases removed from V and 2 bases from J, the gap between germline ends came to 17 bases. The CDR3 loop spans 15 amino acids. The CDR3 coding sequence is TGCAGTGCGGATAGCGGATCCAGCCCCTACAATGAGCAGTTCTTC. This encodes CSADSGSSPYNEQFF.

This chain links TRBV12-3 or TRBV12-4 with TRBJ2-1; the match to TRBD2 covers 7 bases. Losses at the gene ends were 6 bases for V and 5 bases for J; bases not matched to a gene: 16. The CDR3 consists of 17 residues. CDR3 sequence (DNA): TGTGCCAGCAGATCGAGACTAGCTGAAGACCATGACAATGAGCAGTTCTTC. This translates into CASRSRLAEDHDNEQFF.

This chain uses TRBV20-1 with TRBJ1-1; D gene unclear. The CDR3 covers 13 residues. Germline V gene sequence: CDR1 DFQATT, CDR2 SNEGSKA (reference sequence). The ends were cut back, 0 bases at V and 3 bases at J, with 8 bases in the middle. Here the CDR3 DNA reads TGCAGTGCTAGAGATTCCGGTGACACTGAAGCTTTCTTT. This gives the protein CSARDSGDTEAFF.

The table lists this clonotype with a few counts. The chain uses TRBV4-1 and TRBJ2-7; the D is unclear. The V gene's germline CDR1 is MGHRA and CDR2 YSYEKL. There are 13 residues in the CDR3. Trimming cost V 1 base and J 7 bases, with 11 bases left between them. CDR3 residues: CASSQVGGLEQYF. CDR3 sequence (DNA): TGCGCCAGCAGCCAAGTAGGCGGTCTAGAGCAGTACTTC.

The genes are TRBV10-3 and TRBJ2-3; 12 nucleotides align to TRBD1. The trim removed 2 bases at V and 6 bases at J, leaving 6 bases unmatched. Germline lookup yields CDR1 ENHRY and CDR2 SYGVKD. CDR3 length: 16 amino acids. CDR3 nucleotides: TGTGCCATCAGTGAGGGGACAGGGGGCGCTGTTGATACGCAGTATTTT. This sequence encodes CAISEGTGGAVDTQYF.